This passage covers 2 T cell receptor beta chains from one sample sequenced in a study of blood T cell repertoires in COVID-19. Sequenced by immunoSEQ multiplex PCR; TCRdb stores in-frame clones only, minus some. Of some 150,000 clones listed, around four fifths are singletons. Input material: peripheral blood. The receptors shown here come from a human donor in a cohort sampled during active COVID-19.

There are many counts of this clone. V gene TRBV27 combines with J gene TRBJ2-2; maybe TRBD2 (5 bases). V was cut by 5 bases and J by 3 bases, with 19 bases left in between. Germline CDR1 MNHEY, CDR2 SMNVEV (reference sequence). The CDR3 runs 17 residues. CDR3 DNA sequence: TGTGCCAGCAGTCCCCCAGGCGGGCGCTTCTACACCGGGGAGCTGTTTTTT. Protein: CASSPPGGRFYTGELFF.

The chain recombines TRBV6-5 with TRBJ2-3, with D possibly TRBD2 on 6 matching bases. The V end lost 7 bases, the J end lost 2 bases, and 16 bases lay between the germline ends. The germline V gene has CDR1 MNHEY and CDR2 SVGAGI. The CDR3 totals 15 residues. The CDR3 sequence is CASIPGLGVTDTQYF. The CDR3 nucleotides are TGTGCCAGCATTCCGGGACTGGGAGTCACAGATACGCAGTATTTT.